This TCR beta chain was sequenced in a study of HIV-infected patients and healthy controls. Study observations and caveats: Untreated HIV+ repertoires had roughly threefold fewer distinct CDR3s and lower Shannon diversity than healthy controls. Compared with healthy controls, HIV-infected patients showed less CDR3 sharing between individuals. During therapy, HIV-associated CDR3s fell significantly in frequency, while CMV-associated CDR3s did not change significantly.

All unsorted peripheral T cells were captured because whole blood was used without fractionation. Approximately 510 ng RNA was reverse transcribed with alpha and beta constant-region primers. Separate chain-specific third strand synthesis with multiplexing indices produced the alpha and beta libraries. Each CDR3 protein gets one entry after TCRdb re-called the 5' RACE reads with MiXCR. In the table there are more than 10,000 distinct CDR3 sequences, around 8% of which are singletons. Relative to its sample, this clonotype is medium-sized. Its target is not known. V shed 4 bases and J shed 6 bases, with 6 bases lying between them. The CDR3 totals 12 residues. The germline V gene encodes CDR1 ENHRY and CDR2 SYGVKD.

The specimen sequenced was blood. The TCR comes from an adult in good health. This chain connects TRBV10-3 to TRBJ2-2; D unresolved. For the CDR3, the DNA is TGTGCCATCAGTGTAAGCGCCGGGGAGCTGTTTTTT. It specifies CAISVSAGELFF.